This is a list of T cell receptor beta chains from one sample in a study of blood T cell repertoires in COVID-19. The method was immunoSEQ multiplex PCR; TCRdb's version includes in-frame clones alone and lacks a portion of them. The sample contains some 13,000 clones, around 80% of which appear only once. Sample: peripheral blood. The receptors derive from a human donor in a cohort sampled during active COVID-19. The CDR3 runs from the conserved cysteine through the conserved F or W. Each record gives: V gene, J gene, CDR3 length, CDR3 protein.

TRBV7-2,TRBJ2-7,16,CASSYKGATPTYEQYF
TRBV5-1,TRBJ1-1,15,CASSLSGYTNTEAFF
TRBV11-2,TRBJ2-7,18,CASSLDRRGGSRGYEQYF
TRBV7-2,TRBJ2-7,16,CASSLASRLRGDEQYF
TRBV5-1,TRBJ2-1,15,CASSPRQGGYNEQFF
TRBV12-3/TRBV12-4,TRBJ1-2,13,CASSSAGSYGYTF
TRBV28,TRBJ1-3,14,CASSLGGSGNTIYF
TRBV3-1/TRBV3-2,TRBJ1-1,15,CASSQERFAGTEAFF
TRBV9,TRBJ2-1,15,CASSGNLQGDNEQFF
TRBV5-1,TRBJ2-2,13,CASRPGGAGELFF
TRBV3-1/TRBV3-2,TRBJ1-2,12,CASTLSGDGYTF
TRBV4-2,TRBJ1-3,20,CASSQDRGQGATFSGNTIYF
TRBV24-1,TRBJ1-1,14,CATSDSGFPAKAFF
TRBV5-6,TRBJ1-2,15,CASSLGLQGHYGYTF
TRBV23-1,TRBJ1-1,12,CASSQRNYEAFF
TRBV5-1,TRBJ2-1,16,CASSWGGGRSYNEQFF
TRBV7-3,TRBJ2-2,13,CASSQTGTGELFF
TRBV12-3/TRBV12-4,TRBJ1-1,13,CASSRGQGAEAFF
TRBV15,TRBJ1-3,16,CATSRERGISGNTIYF
TRBV4-2,TRBJ2-5,13,CASRGSGGETQYF
TRBV11-2,TRBJ2-7,14,CASARGGQGYEQYF
TRBV28,TRBJ2-3,15,CASSTHPEATDTQYF
TRBV3-1/TRBV3-2,TRBJ2-5,15,CASSQVGTSKETQYF
TRBV7-9,TRBJ2-1,15,CASSPGTGGLDLQFF
TRBV30,TRBJ1-5,16,CAWSGQGGLVGLPQHF
TRBV5-4,TRBJ1-1,12,CASSSAGGKVFF
TRBV6-5,TRBJ1-6,15,CASSSAGTGTSPLHF
TRBV24-1,TRBJ2-7,15,CATTPGLADSYEQYF
TRBV6-6,TRBJ2-1,13,CASMGGGRHEQFF
TRBV28,TRBJ1-1,19,CASRKKGWGYWYRDLEAFF
TRBV4-2,TRBJ2-5,13,CASSLNWQETQYF
TRBV7-8,TRBJ2-7,15,CASSGRDSSSYEQYF
TRBV7-8,TRBJ1-1,16,CASSLAGFAWDTEAFF
TRBV23-1,TRBJ1-2,11,CASSLNYGYTF
TRBV27,TRBJ2-1,15,CASSLKGASYNEQFF